The TCR beta chain under discussion was sequenced for a study of beta chain features in type 1 diabetes. At the level of the study: What patients shared with healthy donors was a similar profile of age, gender and cell yields. All samples yielded about 100 million examined sorted cells. General observations from the study: Shortening of TCRB CDR3s, moderate but significant, appeared in all four CD4+ subsets of Type 1 diabetes patients.

A remark on this clone: Its antigen is not identified.

The study reverse transcribed the entire isolated RNA, so it sequenced expressed TCRB transcripts. Sequenced by immunoSEQ multiplex PCR; TCRdb stores in-frame clones only, minus some. This table has around 280,000 clones, around 16% appearing once. Trimming cost V 4 bases and J 0 bases, with 15 bases left between them. Germline V gene sequence: CDR1 SGHAT, CDR2 FQNNGV. The length of the CDR3 is 16 residues. Staining for CD45RO/CCR7/CD25/CD127/CD95/CD27 allowed sorting of CD4+ naive, central memory, regulatory and stem cell-like memory cells. V gene TRBV11-2 combines with J gene TRBJ1-2; no firm D call. Input material: naive CD4+ T cells from blood. This clonotype was obtained from a man between 18 and 35 years old with type 1 diabetes. The chain's CDR3 is CASSSRGGLANYGYTF. DNA of the CDR3: TGTGCCAGCAGCTCCCGCGGCGGCCTCGCTAACTATGGCTACACCTTC.